This T cell receptor beta chain stems from a study of blood T cell repertoires in COVID-19. Study-level information: Acute and convalescent COVID-19 samples came from the United States, Italy and Spain. Sources were T cells, B-cell-depleted T cells, or PBMCs; the material itself was cDNA or gDNA.

Original data processing: Quantification of nucleated cells was approximated via reference gene primer amplification. Some clones are missing from TCRdb's copy, which holds only in-frame ones; the method was immunoSEQ multiplex PCR. Clone size and the V and J calls come from that table; the DNA yielded D and trimming. The table records 60,000 to 75,000 clones, approximately 87% of them present only once. Germline assignment: CDR1 ENHRY and CDR2 SYGVKD. V shed 9 bases and J 4 bases; nucleotides not matched to a gene: 13. The CDR3 contains 16 residues. This rearrangement joins TRBV10-3 to TRBJ2-2; TRBD2 aligns across 8 bases. The sequencing sample was made of peripheral blood. The receptor was isolated from a man aged 45-60 years with active COVID-19. The CDR3 loop reads CAMAGTSFRGTGELFF. The CDR3 nucleotides read TGTGCCATGGCCGGGACTAGTTTTCGAGGCACCGGGGAGCTGTTTTTT.